This T cell receptor beta chain originates from a study of cytomegalovirus exposure and HLA in healthy donors. This CDR3 comprises 13 residues. Germline assignment: CDR1 LGHNA and CDR2 YSLEER. Trimming took off 1 base at V and 0 bases at J, with 3 bases between the two ends. PCR was performed using 60 Vbeta and 13 Jbeta primers. Generated by immunoSEQ multiplex PCR, the TCRdb table keeps only in-frame clones and is missing some. The sample shows approximately 80,000 clones, about 69% of them seen only once. Study-level results: In all likelihood, a cluster of highly shared sequence variants was a sequencing artifact. Among CMV-associated TCR beta chains, most appeared HLA-restricted in a later analysis.

Remarks on this clone: Its antigen is still unknown.

This chain joins TRBV4-3 and TRBJ1-1; the D is unclear. This TCR derives from a woman between 40 and 55 years old in good health and CMV-seropositive. Sequencing was done on a sample of PBMCs. CDR3 DNA: TGCGCCAGCAGCCAAGGAGTGAACACTGAAGCTTTCTTT. Translating gives CASSQGVNTEAFF.